This TCR beta chain was identified during a study of response to subunit inactivated influenza vaccine. The J segment lost 10 bases and the V segment lost 5 bases, leaving 13 bases of the junction unmatched. Germline V gene data show CDR1 as SGHTA and CDR2 as FQGNSA. The CDR3 is 16 residues long. TCRdb re-derived calls from the RT-PCR reads in MiXCR, one entry per CDR3 protein. Here the sample spans approximately 520,000 distinct CDR3 sequences, less than 30% being singletons. This clonotype has just a few counts. The sequence derives from a man aged 50-60 years who received an inactivated influenza vaccine. This sequence joins TRBV7-2 and TRBJ2-3, with 12 positions matching TRBD1. The sample was CD4+ T cells sorted from PBMCs, taken around 5 days after vaccination. CDR3 coding DNA: TGTGCCAGCAGCCCCCATCGGGGACAGGGGGCGTTTCCGCAGTATTTT. This codes for CASSPHRGQGAFPQYF.